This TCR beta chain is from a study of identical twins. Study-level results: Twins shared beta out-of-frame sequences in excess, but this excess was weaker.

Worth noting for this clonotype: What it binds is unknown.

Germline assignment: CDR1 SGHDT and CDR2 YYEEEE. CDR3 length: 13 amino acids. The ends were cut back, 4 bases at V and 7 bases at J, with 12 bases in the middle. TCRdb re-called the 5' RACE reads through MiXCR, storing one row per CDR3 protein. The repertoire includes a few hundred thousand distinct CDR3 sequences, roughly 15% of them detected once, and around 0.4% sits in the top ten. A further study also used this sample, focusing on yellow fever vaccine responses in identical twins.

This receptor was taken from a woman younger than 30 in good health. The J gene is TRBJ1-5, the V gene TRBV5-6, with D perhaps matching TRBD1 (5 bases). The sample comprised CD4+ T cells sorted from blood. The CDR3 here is CASSRGAWQPQHF. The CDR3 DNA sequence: TGTGCCAGCAGCCGGGGCGCTTGGCAGCCCCAGCATTTT.